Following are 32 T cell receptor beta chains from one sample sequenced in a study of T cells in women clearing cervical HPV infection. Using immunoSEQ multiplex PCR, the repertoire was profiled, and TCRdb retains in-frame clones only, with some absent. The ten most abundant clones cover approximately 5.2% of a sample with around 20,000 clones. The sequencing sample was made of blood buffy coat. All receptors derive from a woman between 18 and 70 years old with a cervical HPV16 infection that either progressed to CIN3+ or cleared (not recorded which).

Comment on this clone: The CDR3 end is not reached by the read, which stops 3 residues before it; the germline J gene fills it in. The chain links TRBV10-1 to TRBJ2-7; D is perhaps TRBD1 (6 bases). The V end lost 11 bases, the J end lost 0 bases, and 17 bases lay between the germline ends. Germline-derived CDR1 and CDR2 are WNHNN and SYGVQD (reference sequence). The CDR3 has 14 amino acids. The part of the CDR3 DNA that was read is TGCGCCGGACACAGACAGGTCCCCTCCTACGAG. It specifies CAGHRQVPSYE. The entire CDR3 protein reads CAGHRQVPSYEQYF.

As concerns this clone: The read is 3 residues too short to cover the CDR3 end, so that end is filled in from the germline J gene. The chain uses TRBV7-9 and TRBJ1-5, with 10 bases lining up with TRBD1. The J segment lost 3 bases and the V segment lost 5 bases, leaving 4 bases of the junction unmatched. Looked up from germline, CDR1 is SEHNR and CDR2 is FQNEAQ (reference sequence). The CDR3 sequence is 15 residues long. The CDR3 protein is CASSAGTGDNQPQHF. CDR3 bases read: TGTGCCAGCAGCGCCGGGACAGGGGACAATCAGCCC.

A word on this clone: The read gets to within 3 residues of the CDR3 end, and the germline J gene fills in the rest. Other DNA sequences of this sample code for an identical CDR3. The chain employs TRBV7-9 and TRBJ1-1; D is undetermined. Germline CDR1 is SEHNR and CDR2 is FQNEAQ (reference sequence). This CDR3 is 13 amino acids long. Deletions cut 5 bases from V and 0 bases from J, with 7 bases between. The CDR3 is CASSLDMNTEAFF. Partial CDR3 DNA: TGTGCCAGCAGCCTCGACATGAACACTGAA. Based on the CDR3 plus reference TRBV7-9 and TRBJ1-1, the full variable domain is DTGVSQNPRHKITKRGQNVTFRCDPISEHNRLYWYRQTLGQGPEFLTYFQNEAQLEKSRLLSDRFSAERPKGSFSTLEIQRTEQGDSAMYLCASSLDMNTEAFFGQGTRLTVV.

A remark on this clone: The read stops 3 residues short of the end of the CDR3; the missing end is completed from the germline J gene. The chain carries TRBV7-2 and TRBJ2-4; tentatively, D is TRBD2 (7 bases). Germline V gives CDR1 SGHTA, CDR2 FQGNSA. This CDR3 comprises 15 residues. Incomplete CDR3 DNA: TGTGCCAGCAGCGGGGGGGCGCGAAGAAACTATGGT. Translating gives CASSGGARRNYG. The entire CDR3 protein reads CASSGGARRNYGQYF. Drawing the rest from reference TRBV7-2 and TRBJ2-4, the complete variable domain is GAGVSQSPSNKVTEKGKDVELRCDPISGHTALYWYRQSLGQGLEFLIYFQGNSAPDKSGLPSDRFSAERTGGSVSTLTIQRTQQEDSAVYLCASSGGARRNYGQYFGAGTRLSVL.

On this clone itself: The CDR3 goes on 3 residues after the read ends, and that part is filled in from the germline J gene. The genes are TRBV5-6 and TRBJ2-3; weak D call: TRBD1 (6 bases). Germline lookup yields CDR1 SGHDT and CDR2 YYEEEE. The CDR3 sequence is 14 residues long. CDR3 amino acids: CASSPGHLQETQYF. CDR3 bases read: TGTGCCAGCAGCCCGGGACACCTCCAAGAGACG.

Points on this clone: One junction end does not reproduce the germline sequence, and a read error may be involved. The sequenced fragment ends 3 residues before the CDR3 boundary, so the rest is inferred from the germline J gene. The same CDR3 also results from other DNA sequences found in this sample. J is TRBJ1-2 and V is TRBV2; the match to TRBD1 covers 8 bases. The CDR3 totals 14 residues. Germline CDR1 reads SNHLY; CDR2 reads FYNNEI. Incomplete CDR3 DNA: TGTGCCAGCCCTCAGGGGACAGGCGGCGATGGA. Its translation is CASPQGTGGDG. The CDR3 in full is CASPQGTGGDGYTF.

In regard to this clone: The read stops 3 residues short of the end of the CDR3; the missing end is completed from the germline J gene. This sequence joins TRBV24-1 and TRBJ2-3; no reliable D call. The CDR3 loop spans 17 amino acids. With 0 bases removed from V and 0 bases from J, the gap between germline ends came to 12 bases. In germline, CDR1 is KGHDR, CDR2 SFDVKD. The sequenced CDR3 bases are TGTGCCACCAGTGATTTGGTAACAGATTCTAGCACAGATACG. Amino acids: CATSDLVTDSSTDT. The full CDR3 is CATSDLVTDSSTDTQYF.

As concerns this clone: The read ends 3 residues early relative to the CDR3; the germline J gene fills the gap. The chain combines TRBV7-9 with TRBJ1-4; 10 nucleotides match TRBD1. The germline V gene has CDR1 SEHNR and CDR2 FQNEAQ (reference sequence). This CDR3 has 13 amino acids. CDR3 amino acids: CASSPGTGDKLFF. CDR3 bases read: TGTGCCAGCAGTCCCGGGACAGGGGACAAA.

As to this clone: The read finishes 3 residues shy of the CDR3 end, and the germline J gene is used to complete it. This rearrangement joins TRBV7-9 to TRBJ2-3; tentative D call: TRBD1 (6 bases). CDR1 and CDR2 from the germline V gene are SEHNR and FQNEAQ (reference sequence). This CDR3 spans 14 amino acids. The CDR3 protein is CASSARRTEETQYF. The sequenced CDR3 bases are TGTGCCAGCAGCGCACGACGGACAGAAGAGACG.

The CDR3 sequence: CSARQNRGYEQYF. CDR3 DNA (partial): TGCAGTGCTAGACAGAACAGGGGATACGAG. This chain uses TRBV20-1 with TRBJ2-7; TRBD1 matches at 7 bases. The read falls 3 residues short of the CDR3 end, and the missing part is taken from the germline J gene. Unmatched junction bases numbered 5, after V lost 2 bases and J lost 4 bases. From germline, CDR1 is DFQATT and CDR2 SNEGSKA (reference sequence). CDR3 length: 13 residues.

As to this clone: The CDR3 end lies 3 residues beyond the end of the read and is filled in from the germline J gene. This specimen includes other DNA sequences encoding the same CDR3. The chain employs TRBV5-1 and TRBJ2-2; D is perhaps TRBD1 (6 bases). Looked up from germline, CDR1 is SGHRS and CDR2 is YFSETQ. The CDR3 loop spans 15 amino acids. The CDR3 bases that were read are TGCGCCAGCAGCCTTGGAACAGGGTGGGATGAAAAG. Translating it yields CASSLGTGWDEK. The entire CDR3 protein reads CASSLGTGWDEKLFF.

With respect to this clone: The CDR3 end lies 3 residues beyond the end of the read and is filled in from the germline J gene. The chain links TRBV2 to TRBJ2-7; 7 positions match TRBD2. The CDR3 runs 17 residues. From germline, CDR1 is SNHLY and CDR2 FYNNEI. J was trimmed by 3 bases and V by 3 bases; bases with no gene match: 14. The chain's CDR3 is CASSDLLAPERDYEQYF. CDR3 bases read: TGTGCCAGCAGTGATTTACTAGCGCCTGAACGTGACTACGAG.

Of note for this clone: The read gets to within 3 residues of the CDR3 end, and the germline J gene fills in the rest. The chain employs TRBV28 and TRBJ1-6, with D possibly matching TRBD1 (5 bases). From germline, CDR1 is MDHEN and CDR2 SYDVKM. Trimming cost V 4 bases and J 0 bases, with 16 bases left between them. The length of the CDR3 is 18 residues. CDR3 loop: CASSWGGRTSSYNSPLHF. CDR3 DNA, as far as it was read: TGTGCCAGCAGTTGGGGGGGGAGGACGAGCTCCTATAATTCACCC.

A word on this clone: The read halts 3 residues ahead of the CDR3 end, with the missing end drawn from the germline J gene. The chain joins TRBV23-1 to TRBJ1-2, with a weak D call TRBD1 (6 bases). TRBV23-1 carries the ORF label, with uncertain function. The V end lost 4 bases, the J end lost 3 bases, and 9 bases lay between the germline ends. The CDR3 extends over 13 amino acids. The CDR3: CASSLTGHYGYTF. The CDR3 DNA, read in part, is TGCGCCAGCAGTCTTACAGGGCACTATGGC.

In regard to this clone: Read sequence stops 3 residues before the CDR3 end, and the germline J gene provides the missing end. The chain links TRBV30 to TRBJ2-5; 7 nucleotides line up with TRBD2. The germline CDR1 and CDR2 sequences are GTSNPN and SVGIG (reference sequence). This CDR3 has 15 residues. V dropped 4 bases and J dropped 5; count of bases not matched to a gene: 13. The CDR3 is CAWTTDWGGLETQYF. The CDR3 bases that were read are TGTGCCTGGACAACCGACTGGGGGGGGTTGGAGACC. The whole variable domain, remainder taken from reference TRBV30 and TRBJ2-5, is SQTIHQWPATLVQPVGSPLSLECTVEGTSNPNLYWYRQAAGRGLQLLFYSVGIGQISSEVPQNLSASRPQDRQFILSSKKLLLSDSGFYLCAWTTDWGGLETQYFGPGTRLLVL.

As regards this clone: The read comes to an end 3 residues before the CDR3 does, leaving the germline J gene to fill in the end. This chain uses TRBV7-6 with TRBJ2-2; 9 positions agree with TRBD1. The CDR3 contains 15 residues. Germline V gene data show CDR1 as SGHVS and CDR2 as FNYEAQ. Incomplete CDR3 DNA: TGTGCCAGCAGCTTAGAGGGACAGGGCGGTGAAAAG. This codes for CASSLEGQGGEK. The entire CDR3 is CASSLEGQGGEKLFF.

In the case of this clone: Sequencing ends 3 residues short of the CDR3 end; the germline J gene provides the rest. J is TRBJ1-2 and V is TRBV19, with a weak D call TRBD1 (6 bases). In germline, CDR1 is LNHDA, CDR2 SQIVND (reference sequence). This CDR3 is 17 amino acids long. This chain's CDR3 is CASSIPAGASDYNDYTF. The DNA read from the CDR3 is TGTGCCAGTAGTATACCTGCGGGGGCGTCTGACTACAATGAC. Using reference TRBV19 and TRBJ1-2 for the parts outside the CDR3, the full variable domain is DGGITQSPKYLFRKEGQNVTLSCEQNLNHDAMYWYRQDPGQGLRLIYYSQIVNDFQKGDIAEGYSVSREKKESFPLTVTSAQKNPTAFYLCASSIPAGASDYNDYTFGSGTRLTVV.

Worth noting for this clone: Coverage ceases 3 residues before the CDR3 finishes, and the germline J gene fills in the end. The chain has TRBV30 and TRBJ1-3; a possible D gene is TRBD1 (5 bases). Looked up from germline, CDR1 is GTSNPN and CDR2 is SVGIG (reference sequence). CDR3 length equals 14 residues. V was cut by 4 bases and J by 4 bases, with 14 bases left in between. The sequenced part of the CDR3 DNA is TGTGCCTGGACTACAAGGGGATCCGGAAACACC. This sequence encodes CAWTTRGSGNT. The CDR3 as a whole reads CAWTTRGSGNTIYF.

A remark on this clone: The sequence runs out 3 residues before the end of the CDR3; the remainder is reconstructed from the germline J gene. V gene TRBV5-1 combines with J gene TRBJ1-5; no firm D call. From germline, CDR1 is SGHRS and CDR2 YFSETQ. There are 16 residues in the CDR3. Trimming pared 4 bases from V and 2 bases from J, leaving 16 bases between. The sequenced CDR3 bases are TGCGCCAGCAGCCTACAGACGTTAGGAGGCAATCAGCCC. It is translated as CASSLQTLGGNQP. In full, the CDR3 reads CASSLQTLGGNQPQHF.

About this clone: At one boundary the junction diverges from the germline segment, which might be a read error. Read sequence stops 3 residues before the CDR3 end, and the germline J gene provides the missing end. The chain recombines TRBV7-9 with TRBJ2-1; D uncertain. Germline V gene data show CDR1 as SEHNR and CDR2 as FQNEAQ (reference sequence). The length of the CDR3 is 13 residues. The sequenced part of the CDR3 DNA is TGTACCAGCAGGTTAGAGGCAAGGGATGAG. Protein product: CTSRLEARDE. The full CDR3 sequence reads CTSRLEARDEQFF.

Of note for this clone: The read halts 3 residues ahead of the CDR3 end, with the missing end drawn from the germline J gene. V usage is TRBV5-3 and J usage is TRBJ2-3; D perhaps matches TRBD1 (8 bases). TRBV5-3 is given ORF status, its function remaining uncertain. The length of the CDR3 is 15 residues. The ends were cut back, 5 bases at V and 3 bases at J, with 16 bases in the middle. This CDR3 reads CARRYEQGGTDTQYF. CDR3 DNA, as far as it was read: TGTGCCAGAAGGTATGAACAGGGGGGGACAGATACG.

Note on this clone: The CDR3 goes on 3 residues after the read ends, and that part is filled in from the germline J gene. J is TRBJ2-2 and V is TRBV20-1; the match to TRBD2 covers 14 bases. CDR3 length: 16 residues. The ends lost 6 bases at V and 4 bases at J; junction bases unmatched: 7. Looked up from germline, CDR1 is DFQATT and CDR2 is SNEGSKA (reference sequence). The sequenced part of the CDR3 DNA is TGCAGTGCCTCCCGACTAGCGGGGGGGCGCACCGGGGAG. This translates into CSASRLAGGRTGE. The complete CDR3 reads CSASRLAGGRTGELFF.

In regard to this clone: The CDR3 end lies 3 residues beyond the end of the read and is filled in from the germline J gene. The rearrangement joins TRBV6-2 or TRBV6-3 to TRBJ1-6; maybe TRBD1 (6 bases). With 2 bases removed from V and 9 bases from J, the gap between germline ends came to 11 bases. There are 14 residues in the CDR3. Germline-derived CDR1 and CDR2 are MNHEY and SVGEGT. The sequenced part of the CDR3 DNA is TGTGCCAGCAGTTACGTACAGGGCGGTTCACCC. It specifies CASSYVQGGSP. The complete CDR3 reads CASSYVQGGSPLHF.

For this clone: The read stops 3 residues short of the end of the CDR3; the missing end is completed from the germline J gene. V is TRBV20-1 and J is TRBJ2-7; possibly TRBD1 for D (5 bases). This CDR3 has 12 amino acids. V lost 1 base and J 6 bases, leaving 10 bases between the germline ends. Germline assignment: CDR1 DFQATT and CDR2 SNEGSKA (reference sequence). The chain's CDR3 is CSARGRDGEQYF. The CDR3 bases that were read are TGCAGTGCTAGAGGCAGGGATGGCGAG.

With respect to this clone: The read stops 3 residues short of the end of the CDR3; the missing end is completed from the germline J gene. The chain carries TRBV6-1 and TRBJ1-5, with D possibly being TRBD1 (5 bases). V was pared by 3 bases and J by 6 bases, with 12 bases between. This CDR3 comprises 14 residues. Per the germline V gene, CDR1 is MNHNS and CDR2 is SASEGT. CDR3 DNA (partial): TGTGCCAGCAGTGAGTGGGGACTCGGTCAGCCC. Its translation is CASSEWGLGQP. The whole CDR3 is CASSEWGLGQPQHF.

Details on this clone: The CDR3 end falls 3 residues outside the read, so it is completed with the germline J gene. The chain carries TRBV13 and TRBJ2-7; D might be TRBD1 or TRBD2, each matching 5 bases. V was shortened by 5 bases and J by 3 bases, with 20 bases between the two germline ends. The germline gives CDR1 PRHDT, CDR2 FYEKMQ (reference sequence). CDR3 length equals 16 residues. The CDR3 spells CASSHPGLRGDYEQYF. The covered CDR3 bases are TGTGCCAGCAGCCATCCAGGGTTAAGAGGGGACTACGAG.

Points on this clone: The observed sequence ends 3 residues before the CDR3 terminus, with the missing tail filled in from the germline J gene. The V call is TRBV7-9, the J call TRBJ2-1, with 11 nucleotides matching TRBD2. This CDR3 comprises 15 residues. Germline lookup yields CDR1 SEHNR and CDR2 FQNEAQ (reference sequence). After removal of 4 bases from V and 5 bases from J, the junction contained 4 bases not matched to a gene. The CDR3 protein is CASSWALAGDNEQFF. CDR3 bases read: TGTGCCAGCAGCTGGGCACTAGCGGGGGACAATGAG.

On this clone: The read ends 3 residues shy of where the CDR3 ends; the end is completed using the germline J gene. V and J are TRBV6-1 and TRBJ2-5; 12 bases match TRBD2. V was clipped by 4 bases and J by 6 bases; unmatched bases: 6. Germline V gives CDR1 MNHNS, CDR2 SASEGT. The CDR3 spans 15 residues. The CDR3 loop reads CASSARTSGVQTQYF. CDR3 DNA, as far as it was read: TGTGCCAGCAGTGCCAGGACTAGCGGGGTGCAGACC.

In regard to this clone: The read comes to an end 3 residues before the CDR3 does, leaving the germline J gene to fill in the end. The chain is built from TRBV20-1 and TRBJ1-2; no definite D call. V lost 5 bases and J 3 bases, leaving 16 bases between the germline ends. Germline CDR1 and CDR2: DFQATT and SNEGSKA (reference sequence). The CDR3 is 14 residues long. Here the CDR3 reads CSAQSLTEYYGYTF. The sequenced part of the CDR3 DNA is TGCAGTGCTCAAAGTCTTACAGAGTACTATGGC.

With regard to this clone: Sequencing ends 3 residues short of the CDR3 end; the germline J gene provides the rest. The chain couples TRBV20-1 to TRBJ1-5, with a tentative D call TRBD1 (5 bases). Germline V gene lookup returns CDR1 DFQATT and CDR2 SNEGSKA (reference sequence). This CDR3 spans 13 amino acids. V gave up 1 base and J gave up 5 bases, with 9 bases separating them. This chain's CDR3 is CSARGTNDQPQHF. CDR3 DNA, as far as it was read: TGCAGTGCTAGAGGGACAAACGATCAGCCC.

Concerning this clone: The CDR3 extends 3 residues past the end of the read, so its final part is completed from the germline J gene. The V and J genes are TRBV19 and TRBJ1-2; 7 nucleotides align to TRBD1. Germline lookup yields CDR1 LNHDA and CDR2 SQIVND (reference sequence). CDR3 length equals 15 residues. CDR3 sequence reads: CASSDRESSTDTYTF. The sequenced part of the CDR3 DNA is TGTGCCAGTAGCGACAGGGAATCTAGCACAGATACC.

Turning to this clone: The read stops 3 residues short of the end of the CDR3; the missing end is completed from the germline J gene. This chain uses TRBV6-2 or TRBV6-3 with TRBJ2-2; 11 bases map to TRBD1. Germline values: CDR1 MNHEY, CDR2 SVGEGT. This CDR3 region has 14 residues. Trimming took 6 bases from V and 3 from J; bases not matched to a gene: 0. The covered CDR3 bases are TGTGCCAGCAGGGGACAGGGGGACACCGGGGAG. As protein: CASRGQGDTGE. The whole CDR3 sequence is CASRGQGDTGELFF.